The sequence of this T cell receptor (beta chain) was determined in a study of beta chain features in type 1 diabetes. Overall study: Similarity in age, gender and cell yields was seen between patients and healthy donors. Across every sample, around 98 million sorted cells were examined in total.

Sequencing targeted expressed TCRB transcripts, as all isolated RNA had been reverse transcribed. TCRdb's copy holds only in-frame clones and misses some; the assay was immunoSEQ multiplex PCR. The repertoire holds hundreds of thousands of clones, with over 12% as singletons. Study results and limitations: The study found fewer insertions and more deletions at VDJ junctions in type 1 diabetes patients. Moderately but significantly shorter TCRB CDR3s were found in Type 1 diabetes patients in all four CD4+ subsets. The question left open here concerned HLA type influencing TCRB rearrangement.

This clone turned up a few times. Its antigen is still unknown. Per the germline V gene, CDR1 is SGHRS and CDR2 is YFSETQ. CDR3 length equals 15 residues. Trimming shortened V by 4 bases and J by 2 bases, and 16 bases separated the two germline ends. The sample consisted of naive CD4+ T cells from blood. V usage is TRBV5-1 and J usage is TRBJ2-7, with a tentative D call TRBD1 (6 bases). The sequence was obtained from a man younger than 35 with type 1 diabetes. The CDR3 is CASSANPQGTYEQYF. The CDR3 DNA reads TGCGCCAGCAGCGCAAACCCTCAGGGGACCTACGAGCAGTACTTC.